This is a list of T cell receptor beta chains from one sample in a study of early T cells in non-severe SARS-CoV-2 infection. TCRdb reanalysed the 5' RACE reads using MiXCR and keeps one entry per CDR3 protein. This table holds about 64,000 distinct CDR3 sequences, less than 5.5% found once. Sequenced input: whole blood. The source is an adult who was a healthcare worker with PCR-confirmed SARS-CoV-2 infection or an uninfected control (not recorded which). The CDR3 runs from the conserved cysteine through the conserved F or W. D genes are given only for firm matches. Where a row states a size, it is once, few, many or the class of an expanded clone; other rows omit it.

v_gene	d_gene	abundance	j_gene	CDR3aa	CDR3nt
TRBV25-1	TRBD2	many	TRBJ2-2	CASSEILAEDTGELFF	TGTGCCAGCAGTGAAATACTAGCGGAGGACACCGGGGAGCTGTTTTTT
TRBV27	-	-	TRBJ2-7	CASSFQGEDEQYF	TGTGCCAGCAGTTTTCAGGGGGAGGACGAGCAGTACTTC
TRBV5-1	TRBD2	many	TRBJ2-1	CASSLDIAGRNEQFF	TGCGCCAGCAGCTTGGATATAGCGGGAAGGAATGAGCAGTTCTTC
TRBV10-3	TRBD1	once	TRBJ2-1	CAISAGQVSYNEQFF	TGTGCCATCAGTGCCGGACAGGTGTCCTACAACGAGCAGTTCTTC
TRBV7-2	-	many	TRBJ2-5	CASSSNPQETQYF	TGTGCCAGCAGCTCCAACCCTCAAGAGACCCAGTACTTC
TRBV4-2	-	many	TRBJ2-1	CASSQRMDSSYNEQFF	TGTGCCAGCAGCCAAAGAATGGACAGCTCCTACAATGAGCAGTTCTTC
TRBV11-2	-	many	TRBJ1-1	CASSFTEASTEAFF	TGTGCCAGCAGCTTCACAGAAGCGAGCACTGAAGCTTTCTTT
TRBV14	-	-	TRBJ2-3	CASSPSSVYIDTQYF	TGTGCCAGCAGCCCCTCGAGCGTATACATAGATACGCAGTATTTT
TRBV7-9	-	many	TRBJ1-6	CASSLDATTNSPLHF	TGTGCCAGCAGCTTAGACGCCACAACTAATTCACCCCTCCACTTT
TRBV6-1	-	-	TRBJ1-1	CASRTTGNTEAFF	TGTGCCAGCAGGACGACAGGGAACACTGAAGCTTTCTTT
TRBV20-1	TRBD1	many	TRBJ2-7	CSAKGQGYEQYF	TGCAGTGCTAAAGGACAGGGTTACGAGCAGTACTTC
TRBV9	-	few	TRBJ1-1	CASSFSSEIGTEAFF	TGTGCCAGCAGCTTTAGCTCGGAGATTGGCACTGAAGCTTTCTTT
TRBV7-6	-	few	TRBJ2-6	CASSPSGANVLTF	TGTGCCAGCAGCCCCTCTGGGGCCAACGTCCTGACTTTC
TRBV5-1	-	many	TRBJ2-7	CASSLSNRVTEQYF	TGCGCCAGCAGCTTATCTAACAGGGTAACCGAGCAGTACTTC
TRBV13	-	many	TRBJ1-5	CASSYDRTNQPQHF	TGTGCCAGCAGCTACGACAGGACCAATCAGCCCCAGCATTTT
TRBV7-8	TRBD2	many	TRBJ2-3	CASSSRTSGSTDTQYF	TGTGCCAGCAGCTCTCGGACTAGCGGGAGCACAGATACGCAGTATTTT
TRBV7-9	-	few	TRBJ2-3	CASSTLPGQPATDTQYF	TGTGCCAGCAGCACACTCCCGGGGCAGCCGGCAACAGATACGCAGTATTTT
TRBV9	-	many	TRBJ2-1	CASSVNIEGTGYNEQFF	TGTGCCAGCAGCGTAAATATCGAGGGAACGGGATACAATGAGCAGTTCTTC
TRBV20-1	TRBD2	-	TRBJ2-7	CSAISKRDFGYEQYF	TGCAGTGCTATCTCTAAGCGGGACTTCGGCTACGAGCAGTACTTC
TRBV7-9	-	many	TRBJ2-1	CASRSDWLNEQFF	TGTGCCAGCAGATCCGACTGGCTCAATGAGCAGTTCTTC
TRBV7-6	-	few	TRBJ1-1	CASSLVTEGTEAFF	TGTGCCAGCAGCTTAGTAACAGAAGGTACTGAAGCTTTCTTT
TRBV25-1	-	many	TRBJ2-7	CASQVGYEQYF	TGTGCCAGTCAAGTGGGGTACGAGCAGTACTTC
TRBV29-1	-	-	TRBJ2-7	CSVQMDGDSYEQYF	TGCAGCGTCCAGATGGACGGAGACTCCTACGAGCAGTACTTC
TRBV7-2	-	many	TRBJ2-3	CASSPVRAALTDTQYF	TGTGCCAGCAGCCCCGTTAGAGCGGCCCTCACAGATACGCAGTATTTT
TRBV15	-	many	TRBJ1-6	CATSRDRASPLHF	TGTGCCACCAGCAGAGACAGGGCTTCACCCCTCCACTTT
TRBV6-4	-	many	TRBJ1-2	CARPPSWGYGYTF	TGTGCCAGACCGCCGAGTTGGGGCTATGGCTACACCTTC
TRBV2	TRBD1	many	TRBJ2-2	CASSIRGPGELFF	TGTGCCAGCAGTATCAGGGGGCCCGGGGAGCTGTTTTTT
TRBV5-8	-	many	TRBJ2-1	CASSLGIRDEQFF	TGTGCCAGCAGCTTGGGCATTAGGGATGAGCAGTTCTTC
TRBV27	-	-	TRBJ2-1	CASSKQLSSYNEQFF	TGTGCCAGCAGTAAACAGTTAAGCTCCTACAATGAGCAGTTCTTC
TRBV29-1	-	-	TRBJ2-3	CSVRDTDTQYF	TGCAGCGTGCGGGACACAGATACGCAGTATTTT
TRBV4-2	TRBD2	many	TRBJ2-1	CASSQVGGGAYNEQFF	TGTGCCAGCAGCCAAGTTGGCGGGGGGGCCTACAATGAGCAGTTCTTC
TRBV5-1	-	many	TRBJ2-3	CASSLGGRSSTDTQYF	TGCGCCAGCAGCTTGGGGGGCAGGAGTAGCACAGATACGCAGTATTTT
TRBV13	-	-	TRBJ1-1	CASSSKVKGKGGTEAFF	TGTGCCAGCAGCTCCAAGGTTAAGGGGAAGGGTGGCACTGAAGCTTTCTTT
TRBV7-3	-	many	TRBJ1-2	CASSLTRTGYGYTF	TGTGCCAGCAGCTTAACGCGTACAGGGTATGGCTACACCTTC
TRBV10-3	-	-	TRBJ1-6	CAISDRDPYNSPLHF	TGTGCCATCAGTGACAGGGACCCATATAATTCACCCCTCCACTTT
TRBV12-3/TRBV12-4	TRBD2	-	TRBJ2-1	CASSQPGLAINEQFF	TGTGCCAGCAGTCAACCGGGACTAGCAATCAATGAGCAGTTCTTC
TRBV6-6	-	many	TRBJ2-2	CASSRSSGTGELFF	TGTGCCAGCAGTCGATCCAGCGGAACCGGGGAGCTGTTTTTT
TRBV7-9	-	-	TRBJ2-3	CASSLEIPADTQYF	TGTGCCAGCAGCCTGGAGATACCCGCTGACACGCAGTATTTT
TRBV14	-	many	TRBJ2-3	CASSPGLTDTQYF	TGTGCCAGCAGCCCGGGACTCACAGATACGCAGTATTTT
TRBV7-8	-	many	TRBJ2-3	CASSPQDTQYF	TGTGCCAGCAGCCCCCAAGATACGCAGTATTTT
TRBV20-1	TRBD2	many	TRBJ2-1	CSASKSSSGFSSYNEQFF	TGCAGTGCTAGTAAAAGTTCTAGCGGGTTCAGCTCCTACAATGAGCAGTTCTTC
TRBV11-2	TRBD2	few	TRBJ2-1	CASSPRTSAQSSYNEQFF	TGTGCCAGCAGCCCGAGGACTAGCGCACAGAGCTCCTACAATGAGCAGTTCTTC
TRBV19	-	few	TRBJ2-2	CASSSNLGVTGELFF	TGTGCCAGTTCCTCAAACCTAGGGGTCACCGGGGAGCTGTTTTTT
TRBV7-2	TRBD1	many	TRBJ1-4	CASSTGGTVTEKLFF	TGTGCCAGCAGCACCGGGGGGACAGTAACTGAAAAACTGTTTTTT
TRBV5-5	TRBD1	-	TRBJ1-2	CASSPGTGGDGYTF	TGTGCCAGCAGCCCCGGGACAGGGGGCGACGGCTACACCTTC
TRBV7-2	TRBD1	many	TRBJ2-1	CASSLVGTAAYNEQFF	TGTGCCAGCAGCTTAGTGGGGACAGCAGCCTACAATGAGCAGTTCTTC
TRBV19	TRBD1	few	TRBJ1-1	CASSSDRGGFDTEAFF	TGTGCCAGTAGTAGTGACAGGGGAGGGTTCGACACTGAAGCTTTCTTT
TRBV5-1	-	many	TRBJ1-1	CASSLDGQGTNTEAFF	TGCGCCAGCAGCTTGGATGGGCAGGGGACGAACACTGAAGCTTTCTTT
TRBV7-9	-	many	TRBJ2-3	CASSLVPGVFTDTQYF	TGTGCCAGCAGCTTAGTCCCAGGGGTGTTCACAGATACGCAGTATTTT
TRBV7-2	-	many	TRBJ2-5	CASSLVQTETQYF	TGTGCCAGCAGCTTAGTCCAGACGGAGACCCAGTACTTC
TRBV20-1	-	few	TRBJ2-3	CSATLGTQYF	TGCAGTGCTACCCTTGGTACGCAGTATTTT